The 21 T cell receptor beta chains given below trace back to one sample, sequenced in a study of cytomegalovirus exposure and HLA in healthy donors. The PCR used 60 Vbeta and 13 Jbeta primers. Profiled with immunoSEQ multiplex PCR; TCRdb holds only in-frame clones, not every one. The table has about 190,000 clones, 70% to 75% seen once; the top ten hold about 5%. The source material was PBMCs. The source of these receptors is a man aged 25-40 years in good health and CMV-seropositive.

The gene calls are TRBV5-5 and TRBJ2-3, with D perhaps matching TRBD2 (6 bases). This CDR3 spans 17 amino acids. In germline, CDR1 is SGHKS, CDR2 YYEKEE (reference sequence). V lost 4 bases to trimming and J lost 3 bases, with 21 bases between them. Here the CDR3 DNA reads TGTGCCAGCAGCATCGGGACTCCCGTTATTCGGACAGATACGCAGTATTTT. This encodes CASSIGTPVIRTDTQYF. Combining the CDR3 with reference TRBV5-5 and TRBJ2-3 gives the whole variable domain DAGVTQSPTHLIKTRGQQVTLRCSPISGHKSVSWYQQVLGQGPQFIFQYYEKEERGRGNFPDRFSARQFPNYSSELNVNALLLGDSALYLCASSIGTPVIRTDTQYFGPGTRLTVL.

J is TRBJ1-3 and V is TRBV2; 8 nucleotides line up with TRBD1. With 3 bases clipped from V and 6 bases from J, the junction kept 4 bases outside the gene matches. CDR1 is SNHLY, CDR2 FYNNEI, per germline. The CDR3 has 14 residues. As DNA, the CDR3 is TGTGCCAGCAGTGACCAGGGGGCCCAAAACACCATATATTTT. It translates to CASSDQGAQNTIYF.

Points on this clone: Relative to the germline gene, one junction end is altered; a read error may explain this. This sequence joins TRBV5-1 and TRBJ2-7; D is possibly TRBD2 (5 bases). The CDR3 runs to 14 residues. Looked up from germline, CDR1 is SGHRS and CDR2 is YFSETQ. In DNA, the CDR3 is TGCGCCAGCAGCCCACAGACTAACTCCAACGAGCAGTACTTC. It yields the protein CASSPQTNSNEQYF.

This clone was counted a single time. V and J are TRBV5-1 and TRBJ2-5; 7 bases are shared with TRBD2. Gene TRBJ2-7 matches the end of the DNA better, so the J call may be wrong. This CDR3 is built from 14 residues. CDR1 SGHRS and CDR2 YFSETQ come from the germline V gene. The CDR3 protein is CASSLGGSPYEQYF. The CDR3 DNA is TGCGCCAGCAGCTTAGGCGGGAGTCCCTACGAGCAGTACTTC.

This clone was counted between two and nine times. The J gene is TRBJ2-5, the V gene TRBV2; 9 nucleotides line up with TRBD1. This CDR3 region has 14 residues. Trimming took 7 bases from V and 3 from J; bases not matched to a gene: 6. The V gene's germline CDR1 is SNHLY and CDR2 FYNNEI. The CDR3 DNA sequence: TGTGCCAGCAATACCGGGACAGGGAAAGAGACCCAGTACTTC. Translation gives CASNTGTGKETQYF.

The genes are TRBV5-4 and TRBJ1-2, with 7 bases lining up with TRBD1. This CDR3 has 18 amino acids. Germline V gives CDR1 SGHNT, CDR2 YYREEE (reference sequence). V trimming: 0 bases; J trimming: 4 bases; junction bases outside the gene matches: 15. CDR3 amino acids: CASSLGGAGGSSVYGYTF. CDR3 coding DNA: TGTGCCAGCAGCTTGGGGGGGGCAGGGGGTTCCTCTGTCTATGGCTACACCTTC.

Only one count was recorded for this clone. This chain uses TRBV5-1 with TRBJ2-7, with D perhaps matching TRBD2 (6 bases). Trimming cost V 4 bases and J 5 bases, with 16 bases left between them. The germline V gene has CDR1 SGHRS and CDR2 YFSETQ. The CDR3 runs to 14 residues. CDR3 region: CASSPSGDENEQYF. The CDR3 DNA sequence: TGCGCCAGCAGCCCCTCGGGGGACGAGAACGAGCAGTACTTC.

This clone has only a few counts. V and J are TRBV6-5 and TRBJ1-2, with D maybe TRBD1 (6 bases). V dropped 5 bases and J dropped 5 bases, with 12 bases sitting between them. The germline gives CDR1 MNHEY, CDR2 SVGAGI. There are 13 residues in the CDR3. The CDR3 bases are TGTGCCAGCAGTAACAGGGATTTGTATGGCTACACCTTC. This codes for CASSNRDLYGYTF.

V usage is TRBV29-1 and J usage is TRBJ2-2; the D gene is possibly TRBD1 (5 bases). V lost 3 bases and J lost 4, with 12 bases in between. Germline V gives CDR1 SQVTM, CDR2 ANQGSEA. CDR3 size: 14 residues. CDR3 in amino acids: CSVDWSGSTGELFF. CDR3 nucleotides: TGCAGCGTTGATTGGTCAGGGTCCACCGGGGAGCTGTTTTTT.

This clone was seen just once. The J gene is TRBJ2-5, the V gene TRBV5-6, with 10 bases matching TRBD1. The trim removed 4 bases at V and 5 bases at J, leaving 5 bases unmatched. Germline assignment: CDR1 SGHDT and CDR2 YYEEEE. This CDR3 spans 14 amino acids. This chain's CDR3 is CASSPGQGRETQYF. The CDR3 DNA is TGTGCCAGCAGCCCGGGACAGGGGAGGGAGACCCAGTACTTC.

The rearrangement uses TRBV6-5 and TRBJ1-2, with TRBD1 identical over 7 bases. V lost 4 bases to trimming and J lost 4 bases; unmatched junction nucleotides: 6. The CDR3 loop spans 14 amino acids. Germline V gene data show CDR1 as MNHEY and CDR2 as SVGAGI. The CDR3 here is CASSFGDSGYGYTF. The CDR3 bases are TGTGCCAGCAGTTTCGGGGACAGTGGCTATGGCTACACCTTC.

V is TRBV9 and J is TRBJ1-6; TRBD1 is a possible D gene (5 bases). The CDR3 sequence is 15 residues long. The germline V gene encodes CDR1 SGDLS and CDR2 YYNGEE. The ends were cut back, 4 bases at V and 0 bases at J, with 8 bases in the middle. This CDR3 is CASSQGGSYNSPLHF. The CDR3 DNA sequence: TGTGCCAGCAGCCAGGGCGGCTCCTATAATTCACCCCTCCACTTT.

The V gene is TRBV7-2, the J gene TRBJ1-3; D is uncertain. V dropped 0 bases and J dropped 1 base, with 10 bases sitting between them. Germline V gene sequence: CDR1 SGHTA, CDR2 FQGNSA. There are 16 residues in the CDR3. CDR3 coding DNA: TGTGCCAGCAGCTTAGCGCCGCCACAGTCTGGAAACACCATATATTTT. Translated: CASSLAPPQSGNTIYF. The full variable domain, completed using reference TRBV7-2 and TRBJ1-3, is GAGVSQSPSNKVTEKGKDVELRCDPISGHTALYWYRQSLGQGLEFLIYFQGNSAPDKSGLPSDRFSAERTGGSVSTLTIQRTQQEDSAVYLCASSLAPPQSGNTIYFGEGSWLTVV.

The rearrangement uses TRBV5-4 and TRBJ1-2, with TRBD1 matching over 8 bases. The CDR3 is 14 residues long. V was pared by 2 bases and J by 6 bases, with 6 bases of the junction left unmatched. Germline assignment: CDR1 SGHNT and CDR2 YYREEE (reference sequence). The CDR3 loop is CASSFGQGMDGYTF. In DNA, the CDR3 is TGTGCCAGCAGCTTTGGACAGGGAATGGATGGCTACACCTTC.

The chain couples TRBV9 to TRBJ2-7; possible D gene TRBD2, 8 bases. Deletions cut 6 bases from V and 5 bases from J, with 18 bases between. The CDR3 consists of 14 residues. Germline-derived CDR1 and CDR2 are SGDLS and YYNGEE. The CDR3 spells CASTPGGGIDEQYF. DNA for the CDR3: TGTGCCAGCACCCCGGGAGGGGGCATAGACGAGCAGTACTTC.

The CDR3 coding sequence is TGTGCCAGCAGCAAAGTTTTTCGGGATGGCTACACCTTC. Its translation is CASSKVFRDGYTF. The J gene is TRBJ1-2, the V gene TRBV21-1. TRBV21-1 is deemed a pseudogene. The CDR3 runs to 13 residues.

This CDR3 is CASSEGQRNTEAFF. The CDR3 nucleotides read TGTGCCAGCAGTGAGGGACAGCGGAACACTGAAGCTTTCTTT. This chain uses TRBV2 with TRBJ1-1; 7 nucleotides line up with TRBD1. Germline CDR1 SNHLY, CDR2 FYNNEI. J gave up 1 base and V 3 bases, and 2 bases lay outside the gene matches. The CDR3 contains 14 residues.

This clone was detected once. The rearrangement links TRBV7-3 to TRBJ2-2, with D possibly being TRBD1 (5 bases). The CDR3 has 15 amino acids. The V gene lost 2 bases and the J gene lost 0 bases, with 7 bases spanning the gap. Germline values: CDR1 SGHTA, CDR2 FQGTGA. The CDR3 DNA is TGTGCCAGCAGCTTAGACAGATCGAACACCGGGGAGCTGTTTTTT. Its translation is CASSLDRSNTGELFF.

Notes on this clone: A read error may produce the germline difference seen at one junction end. V is TRBV7-7 and J is TRBJ2-5, with D possibly TRBD2 on 6 matching bases. This CDR3 spans 13 amino acids. CDR1 and CDR2 (germline): SSHAT, FNYEAQ (reference sequence). This chain's CDR3 is CASSLAAGETQYF. CDR3 coding DNA: TGTGCTAGCAGCTTAGCGGCGGGCGAGACCCAGTACTTC. The full variable domain, completed using reference TRBV7-7 and TRBJ2-5, is GAGVSQSPRYKVTKRGQDVTLRCDPISSHATLYWYQQALGQGPEFLTYFNYEAQPDKSGLPSDRFSAERPEGSISTLTIQRTEQRDSAMYRCASSLAAGETQYFGPGTRLLVL.

The chain is built from TRBV7-8 and TRBJ1-6; no definite D call. The germline CDR1 and CDR2 sequences are SGHVS and FQNEAQ. CDR3 length equals 12 residues. Trimming removed 5 bases at V and 6 bases at J, with 5 bases between. For the CDR3, the DNA is TGTGCCAGCAGCGTCCGTAATTCACCCCTCCACTTT. This translates into CASSVRNSPLHF.

This clone showed up just once. V usage is TRBV7-2 and J usage is TRBJ2-2, with D possibly being TRBD1 (5 bases). V was trimmed by 3 bases and J by 3 bases, leaving 8 bases between them. The CDR3 is made up of 14 amino acids. From germline, CDR1 is SGHTA and CDR2 FQGNSA. CDR3 sequence: CASSLARDTGELFF. Here the CDR3 DNA reads TGTGCCAGCAGCTTGGCCAGGGACACCGGGGAGCTGTTTTTT. The full variable domain, in which reference TRBV7-2 and TRBJ2-2 provide the parts outside the CDR3, is GAGVSQSPSNKVTEKGKDVELRCDPISGHTALYWYRQSLGQGLEFLIYFQGNSAPDKSGLPSDRFSAERTGGSVSTLTIQRTQQEDSAVYLCASSLARDTGELFFGEGSRLTVL.